Below, 11 T cell receptor beta chains from the same sample are listed, as sequenced in a study of shared clonotypes between healthy human individuals. The protocol was immunoSEQ multiplex PCR, while the TCRdb copy is restricted to in-frame clones and leaves out a portion. Of a few million clones listed, 85% to 95% are singletons. It was CD45RO-negative cells, positively selected for CCR7, that made up naive CD8 cells, with terminally differentiated effector memory CD45RA+ cells excluded. Sequenced input: naive CD8+ T cells from PBMCs. The receptor source for this set is a young man in good health. Some clones in this sample may be carry-over from other donors' samples.

The chain joins TRBV5-1 to TRBJ2-3; D unclear. Trimming pared 2 bases from V and 0 bases from J, leaving 7 bases between. The CDR3 covers 14 residues. Germline CDR1 reads SGHRS; CDR2 reads YFSETQ. The CDR3: CASSFVGSTDTQYF. The CDR3 nucleotides read TGCGCCAGCAGCTTCGTGGGGAGCACAGATACGCAGTATTTT.

In the case of this clone: This specimen includes other DNA sequences encoding the same CDR3. V gene TRBV4-1 combines with J gene TRBJ1-5; the D gene is possibly TRBD1 (6 bases). This CDR3 spans 16 amino acids. V lost 1 base to trimming and J lost 0 bases, with 10 bases between them. Germline-derived CDR1 and CDR2 are MGHRA and YSYEKL. The CDR3 DNA sequence: TGCGCCAGCAGCCAAGGGACAGAGTATAGCAATCAGCCCCAGCATTTT. Amino acid sequence: CASSQGTEYSNQPQHF.

This clone occurred once. The V gene is TRBV27, the J gene TRBJ2-1; 10 bases match TRBD2. This CDR3 contains 13 residues. The V gene end was trimmed by 8 bases and the J gene end by 15 bases; junction bases not matched to a gene: 13. Germline CDR1 and CDR2: MNHEY and SMNVEV (reference sequence). DNA of the CDR3: TGTGCCAGCGGAGTTCCCCCAGGGACTAGCGTGTTCTTC. Translated: CASGVPPGTSVFF.

The CDR3 coding sequence is TGTGCCAGCAGTTACAAATGGACAGGGGGAACAGATACGCAGTATTTT. Protein product: CASSYKWTGGTDTQYF. The V call is TRBV7-6, the J call TRBJ2-3, with TRBD1 identical over 10 bases. The CDR3 has 16 residues. Losses at the gene ends were 6 bases for V and 3 bases for J; bases not matched to a gene: 9. The germline V gene encodes CDR1 SGHVS and CDR2 FNYEAQ.

V and J are TRBV9 and TRBJ1-1, with D possibly TRBD1 on 5 matching bases. The germline V and J ends were trimmed by 3 bases and 0 bases, with 15 bases remaining between them. Germline values: CDR1 SGDLS, CDR2 YYNGEE. The CDR3 loop spans 16 amino acids. The CDR3 DNA reads as TGTGCCAGCAGCGACAACCACGCAGGGCTGAACACTGAAGCTTTCTTT. It translates to CASSDNHAGLNTEAFF.

CDR3 amino acids: CASGTWETPNSADEQFF. Written as DNA, the CDR3 is TGTGCTAGTGGCACCTGGGAGACACCCAATTCTGCCGATGAGCAGTTCTTC. The chain links TRBV12-5 to TRBJ2-1, with a tentative D call TRBD2 (5 bases). Germline V gene data show CDR1 as LGHNT and CDR2 as FRNRAP. The V and J ends lost 6 bases and 8 bases respectively, with 26 bases between them. This CDR3 is built from 17 residues. Filled out from reference TRBV12-5 and TRBJ2-1, the complete variable domain reads DARVTQTPRHKVTEMGQEVTMRCQPILGHNTVFWYRQTMMQGLELLAYFRNRAPLDDSGMPKDRFSAEMPDATLATLKIQPSEPRDSAVYFCASGTWETPNSADEQFFGPGTRLTVL.

This clone has a single count. Within the sample, other DNA sequences also encode this same CDR3. CDR3 coding DNA: TGCGCCAGCAGCTTGGTTGGTAACGAGCAGTACTTC. Translated: CASSLVGNEQYF. The gene calls are TRBV5-1 and TRBJ2-7; D uncertain. Deletions cut 0 bases from V and 5 bases from J, with 6 bases between. CDR1 is SGHRS and CDR2 is YFSETQ in the germline V gene. The CDR3 length is 12 residues.

The rearrangement uses TRBV4-1 and TRBJ2-3; D call uncertain. Germline lookup yields CDR1 MGHRA and CDR2 YSYEKL. V dropped 4 bases and J dropped 5 bases, with 16 bases sitting between them. The CDR3 is 15 residues long. DNA of the CDR3: TGCGCCAGCAGCCGCCTTGCTTCTTCTGAAGATACGCAGTATTTT. This gives the protein CASSRLASSEDTQYF.

The genes are TRBV6-5 and TRBJ1-2; no clear D gene. The V gene lost 0 bases and the J gene lost 3 bases, with 11 bases spanning the gap. The CDR3 has 15 amino acids. Germline CDR1 is MNHEY and CDR2 is SVGAGI. The CDR3 DNA is TGTGCCAGCAGTTACTCCAGGTCCGGGGACTATGGCTACACCTTC. Residues: CASSYSRSGDYGYTF.

On this clone itself: Distinct nucleotide sequences in the sample also encode this CDR3. The CDR3 spells CASSLIRGNEQFF. CDR3 DNA sequence: TGTGCCAGCAGTTTAATACGGGGAAATGAGCAGTTCTTC. This chain joins TRBV27 and TRBJ2-1, with D maybe TRBD2 (5 bases). Looked up from germline, CDR1 is MNHEY and CDR2 is SMNVEV (reference sequence). The CDR3 extends over 13 amino acids. Deletions cut 2 bases from V and 7 bases from J, with 9 bases between.

V gene TRBV6-5 combines with J gene TRBJ1-1; TRBD1 matches at 9 bases. CDR3 size: 15 residues. The V segment lost 8 bases and the J segment 1 base; nucleotides outside the gene matches: 8. CDR1 and CDR2 (germline): MNHEY, SVGAGI. The DNA of the CDR3 is TGTGCCAGCCTCGGACAGGGGTTGGGGAACACTGAAGCTTTCTTT. This codes for CASLGQGLGNTEAFF.